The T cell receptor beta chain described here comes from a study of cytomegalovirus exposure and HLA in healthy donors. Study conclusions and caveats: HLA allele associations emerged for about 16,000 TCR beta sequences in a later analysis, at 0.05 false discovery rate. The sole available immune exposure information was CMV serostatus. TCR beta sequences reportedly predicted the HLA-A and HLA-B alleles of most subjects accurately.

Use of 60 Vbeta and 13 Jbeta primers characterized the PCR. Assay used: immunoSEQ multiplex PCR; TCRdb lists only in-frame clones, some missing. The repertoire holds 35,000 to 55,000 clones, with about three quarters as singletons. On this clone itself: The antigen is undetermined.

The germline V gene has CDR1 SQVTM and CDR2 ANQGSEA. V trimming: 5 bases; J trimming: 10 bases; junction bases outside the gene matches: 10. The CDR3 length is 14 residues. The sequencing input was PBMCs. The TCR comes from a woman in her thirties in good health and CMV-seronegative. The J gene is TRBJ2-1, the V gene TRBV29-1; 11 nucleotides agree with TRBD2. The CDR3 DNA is TGCAGCGTTAAACTAGCGGGAGTTGGGCAAGAGCAGTTCTTC. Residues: CSVKLAGVGQEQFF.